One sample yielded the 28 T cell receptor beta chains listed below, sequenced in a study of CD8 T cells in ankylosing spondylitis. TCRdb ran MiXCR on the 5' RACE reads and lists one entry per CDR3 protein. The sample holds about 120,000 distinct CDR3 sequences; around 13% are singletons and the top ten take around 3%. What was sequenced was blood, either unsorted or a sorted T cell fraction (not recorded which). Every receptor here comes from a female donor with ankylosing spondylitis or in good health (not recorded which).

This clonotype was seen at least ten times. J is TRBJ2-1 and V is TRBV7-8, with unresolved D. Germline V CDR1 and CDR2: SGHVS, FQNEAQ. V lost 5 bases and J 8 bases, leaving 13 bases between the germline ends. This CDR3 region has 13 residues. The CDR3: CASSNSFEDEQFF. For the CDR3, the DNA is TGTGCCAGCAGCAACAGCTTCGAGGATGAGCAGTTCTTC.

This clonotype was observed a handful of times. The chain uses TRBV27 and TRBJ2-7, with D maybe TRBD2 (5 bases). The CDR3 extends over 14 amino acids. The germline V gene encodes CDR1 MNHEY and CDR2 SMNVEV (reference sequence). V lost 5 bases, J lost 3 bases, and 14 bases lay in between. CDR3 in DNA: TGTGCCAGCAGTCCTCGTGGGAGCGGCTACGAGCAGTACTTC. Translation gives CASSPRGSGYEQYF.

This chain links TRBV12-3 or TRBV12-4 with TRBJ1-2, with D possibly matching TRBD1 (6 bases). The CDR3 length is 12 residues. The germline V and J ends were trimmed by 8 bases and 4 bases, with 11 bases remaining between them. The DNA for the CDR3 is TGTGCCAGCGGCAGACAGGTCTATGGCTACACCTTC. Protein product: CASGRQVYGYTF.

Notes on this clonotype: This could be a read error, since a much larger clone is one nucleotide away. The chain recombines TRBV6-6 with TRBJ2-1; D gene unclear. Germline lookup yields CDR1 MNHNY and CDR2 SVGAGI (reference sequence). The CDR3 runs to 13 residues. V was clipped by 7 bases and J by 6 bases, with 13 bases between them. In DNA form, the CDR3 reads TGTGCCAGCATGGCCCAGAGGACCAATGAGCAGTTCTTC. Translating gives CASMAQRTNEQFF.

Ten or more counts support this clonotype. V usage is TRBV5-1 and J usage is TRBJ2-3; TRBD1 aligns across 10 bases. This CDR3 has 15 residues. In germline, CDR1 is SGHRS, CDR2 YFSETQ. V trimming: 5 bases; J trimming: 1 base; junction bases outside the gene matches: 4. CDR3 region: CASRTGGAGTDTQYF. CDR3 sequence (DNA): TGCGCCAGCAGGACAGGGGGCGCGGGCACAGATACGCAGTATTTT.

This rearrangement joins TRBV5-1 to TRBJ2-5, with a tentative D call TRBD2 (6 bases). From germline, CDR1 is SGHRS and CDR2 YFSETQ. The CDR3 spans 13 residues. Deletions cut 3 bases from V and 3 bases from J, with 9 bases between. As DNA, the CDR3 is TGCGCCAGCAGCTCGGGAGTTAAAGAGACCCAGTACTTC. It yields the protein CASSSGVKETQYF.

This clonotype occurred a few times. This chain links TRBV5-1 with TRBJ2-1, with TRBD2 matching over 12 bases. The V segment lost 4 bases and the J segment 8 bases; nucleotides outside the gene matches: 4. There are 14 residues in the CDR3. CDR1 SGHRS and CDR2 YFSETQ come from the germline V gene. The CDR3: CASSTGTSGYEQFF. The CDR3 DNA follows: TGCGCCAGCAGCACCGGGACTAGCGGGTATGAGCAGTTCTTC.

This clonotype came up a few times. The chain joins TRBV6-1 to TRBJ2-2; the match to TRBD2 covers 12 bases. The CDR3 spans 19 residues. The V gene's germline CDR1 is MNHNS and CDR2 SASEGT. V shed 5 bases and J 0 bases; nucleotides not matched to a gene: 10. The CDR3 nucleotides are TGTGCCAGCAGTCAAACATCGACTAGCGGGGGAACGAACACCGGGGAGCTGTTTTTT. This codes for CASSQTSTSGGTNTGELFF.

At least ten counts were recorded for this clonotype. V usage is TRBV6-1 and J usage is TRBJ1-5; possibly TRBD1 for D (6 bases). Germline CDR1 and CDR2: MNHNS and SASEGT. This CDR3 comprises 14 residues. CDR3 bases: TGTGCTACAGAGACGGGCAGGGGATATCAGCCCCAGCATTTT. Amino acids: CATETGRGYQPQHF.

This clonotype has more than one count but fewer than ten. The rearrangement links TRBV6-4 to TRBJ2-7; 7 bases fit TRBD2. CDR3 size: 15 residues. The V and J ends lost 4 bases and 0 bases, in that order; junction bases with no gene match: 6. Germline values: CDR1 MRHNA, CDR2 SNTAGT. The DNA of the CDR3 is TGTGCCAGCAGTGGGGAGGGCCCAAGCTCCTACGAGCAGTACTTC. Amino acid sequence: CASSGEGPSSYEQYF.

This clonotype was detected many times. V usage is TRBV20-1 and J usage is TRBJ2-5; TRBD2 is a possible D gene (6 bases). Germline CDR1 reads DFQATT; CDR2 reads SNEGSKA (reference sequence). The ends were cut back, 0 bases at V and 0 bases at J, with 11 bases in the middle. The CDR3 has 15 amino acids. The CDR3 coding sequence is TGCAGTGCTAGAGAGAGCGGGCGGTACCAAGAGACCCAGTACTTC. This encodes CSARESGRYQETQYF.

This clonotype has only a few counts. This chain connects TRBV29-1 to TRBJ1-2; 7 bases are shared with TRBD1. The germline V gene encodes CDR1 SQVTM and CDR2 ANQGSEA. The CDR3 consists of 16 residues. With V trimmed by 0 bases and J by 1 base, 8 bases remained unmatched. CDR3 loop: CSVEDQGQTFNYGYTF. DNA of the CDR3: TGCAGCGTTGAAGATCAGGGACAGACCTTTAACTATGGCTACACCTTC.

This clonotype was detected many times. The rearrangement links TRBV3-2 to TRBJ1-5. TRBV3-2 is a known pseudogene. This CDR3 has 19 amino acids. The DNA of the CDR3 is TGTGCCAGCAGCCCATCCCCCGAGGGCGGGGGGGCAAGCAATCAGCCCCAGCATTTT. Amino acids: CASSPSPEGGGASNQPQHF.

This CDR3 reads CASSLTDGNTIYF. CDR3 in DNA: TGTGCCAGCAGCTTAACGGATGGAAACACCATATATTTT. This rearrangement joins TRBV5-5 to TRBJ1-3; no firm D call. The CDR3 totals 13 residues. Trimming left V 2 bases short and J 3 bases short, with 6 bases between. The germline V gene has CDR1 SGHKS and CDR2 YYEKEE (reference sequence).

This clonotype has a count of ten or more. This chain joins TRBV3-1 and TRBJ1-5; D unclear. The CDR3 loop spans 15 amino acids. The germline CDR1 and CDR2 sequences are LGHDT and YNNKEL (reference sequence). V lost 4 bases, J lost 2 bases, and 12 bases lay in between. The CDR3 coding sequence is TGTGCCAGCAGCCTAAGGGTTTTAGGCAATCAGCCCCAGCATTTT. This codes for CASSLRVLGNQPQHF. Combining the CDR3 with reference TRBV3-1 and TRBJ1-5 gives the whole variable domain DTAVSQTPKYLVTQMGNDKSIKCEQNLGHDTMYWYKQDSKKFLKIMFSYNNKELIINETVPNRFSPKSPDKAHLNLHINSLELGDSAVYFCASSLRVLGNQPQHFGDGTRLSIL.

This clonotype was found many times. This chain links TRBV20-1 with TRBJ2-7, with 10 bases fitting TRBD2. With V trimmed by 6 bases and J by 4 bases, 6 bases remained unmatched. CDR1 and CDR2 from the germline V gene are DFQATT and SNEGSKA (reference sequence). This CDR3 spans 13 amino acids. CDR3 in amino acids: CSAKSTSGYEQYF. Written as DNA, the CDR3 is TGCAGTGCCAAATCGACTAGCGGGTACGAGCAGTACTTC.

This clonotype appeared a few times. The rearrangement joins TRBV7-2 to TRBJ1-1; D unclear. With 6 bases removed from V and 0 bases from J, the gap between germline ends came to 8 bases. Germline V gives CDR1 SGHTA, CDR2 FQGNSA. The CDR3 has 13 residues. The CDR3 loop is CASRSALNTEAFF. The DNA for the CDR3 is TGTGCCAGCAGATCCGCCTTGAACACTGAAGCTTTCTTT.

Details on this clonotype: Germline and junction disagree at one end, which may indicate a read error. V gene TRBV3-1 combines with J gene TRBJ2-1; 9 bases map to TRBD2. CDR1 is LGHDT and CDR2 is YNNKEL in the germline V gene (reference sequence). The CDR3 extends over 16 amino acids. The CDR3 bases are TGTACCAGCAGCCAAGGCGGGGGGGGCTTGTTGAAAGAGCAGTTCTTC. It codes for CTSSQGGGGLLKEQFF.

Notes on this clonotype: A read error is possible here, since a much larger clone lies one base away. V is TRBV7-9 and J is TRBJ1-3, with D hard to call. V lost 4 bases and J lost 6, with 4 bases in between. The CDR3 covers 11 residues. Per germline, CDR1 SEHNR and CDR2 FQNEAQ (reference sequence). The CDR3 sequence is CASSSENTIYF. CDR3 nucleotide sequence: TGTGCCAGCAGCTCAGAAAACACCATATATTTT.

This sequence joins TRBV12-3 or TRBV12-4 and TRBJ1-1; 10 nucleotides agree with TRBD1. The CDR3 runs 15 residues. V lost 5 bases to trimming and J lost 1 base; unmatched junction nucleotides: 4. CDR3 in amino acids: CASSSGQGGNTEAFF. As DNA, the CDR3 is TGTGCCAGCAGTAGCGGACAGGGGGGGAACACTGAAGCTTTCTTT.

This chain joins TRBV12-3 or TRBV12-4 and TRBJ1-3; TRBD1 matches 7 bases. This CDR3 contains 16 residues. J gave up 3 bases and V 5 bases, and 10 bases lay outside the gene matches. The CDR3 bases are TGTGCCAGCAGTCCGCGGGGTAGGGACAGTGGAAACACCATATATTTT. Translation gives CASSPRGRDSGNTIYF.

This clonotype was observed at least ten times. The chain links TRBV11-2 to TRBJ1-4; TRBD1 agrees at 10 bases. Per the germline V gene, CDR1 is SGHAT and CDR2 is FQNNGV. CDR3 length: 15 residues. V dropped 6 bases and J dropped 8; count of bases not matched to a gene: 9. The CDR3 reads CASRRGQGVGEKLFF. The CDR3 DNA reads TGTGCCAGCAGGAGAGGACAGGGGGTAGGCGAAAAACTGTTTTTT. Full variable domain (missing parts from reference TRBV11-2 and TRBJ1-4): EAGVAQSPRYKIIEKRQSVAFWCNPISGHATLYWYQQILGQGPKLLIQFQNNGVVDDSQLPKDRFSAERLKGVDSTLKIQPAKLEDSAVYLCASRRGQGVGEKLFFGSGTQLSVL.

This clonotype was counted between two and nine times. CDR3: CASSLRLYGEQFF. The CDR3 region has the DNA TGTGCCAGCAGCTTAAGACTATATGGTGAGCAGTTCTTC. The chain employs TRBV7-3 and TRBJ2-1, with a tentative D call TRBD2 (5 bases). The CDR3 is 13 amino acids. Trimming cost V 1 base and J 9 bases, with 10 bases left between them. Per germline, CDR1 SGHTA and CDR2 FQGTGA.

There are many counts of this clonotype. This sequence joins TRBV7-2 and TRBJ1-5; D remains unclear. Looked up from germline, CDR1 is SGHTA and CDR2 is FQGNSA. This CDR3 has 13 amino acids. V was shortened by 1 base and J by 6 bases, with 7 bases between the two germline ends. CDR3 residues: CASSLGGRQPQHF. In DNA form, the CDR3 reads TGTGCCAGCAGCTTAGGTGGACGTCAGCCCCAGCATTTT.

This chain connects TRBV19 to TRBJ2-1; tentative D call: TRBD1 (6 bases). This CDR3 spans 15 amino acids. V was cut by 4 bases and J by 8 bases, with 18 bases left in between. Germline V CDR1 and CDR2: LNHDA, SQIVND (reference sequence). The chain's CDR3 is CASSTASGDSDEQFF. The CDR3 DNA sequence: TGTGCCAGTAGTACCGCGTCAGGGGATAGCGATGAGCAGTTCTTC.

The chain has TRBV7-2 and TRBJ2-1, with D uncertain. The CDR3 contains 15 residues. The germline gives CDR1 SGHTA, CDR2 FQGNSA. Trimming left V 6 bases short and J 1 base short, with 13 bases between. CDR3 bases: TGTGCCAGCAGGAGATTAGCCGAATCCTACAATGAGCAGTTCTTC. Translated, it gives CASRRLAESYNEQFF.

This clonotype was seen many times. CDR3 region: CSARKTLNSYEQYF. The CDR3 DNA is TGCAGTGCTAGGAAGACTCTCAATTCCTACGAGCAGTACTTC. The chain joins TRBV20-1 to TRBJ2-7; D uncertain. The CDR3 covers 14 residues. The ends were cut back, 3 bases at V and 1 base at J, with 13 bases in the middle. In germline, CDR1 is DFQATT, CDR2 SNEGSKA (reference sequence).

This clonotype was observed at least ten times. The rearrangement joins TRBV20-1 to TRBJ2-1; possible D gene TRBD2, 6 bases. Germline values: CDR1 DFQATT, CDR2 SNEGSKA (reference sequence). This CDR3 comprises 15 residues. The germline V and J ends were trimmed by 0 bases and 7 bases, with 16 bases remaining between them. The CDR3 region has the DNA TGCAGTGCTAGAGATCCAGGCCCGGGGGTGAATGAGCAGTTCTTC. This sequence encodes CSARDPGPGVNEQFF.